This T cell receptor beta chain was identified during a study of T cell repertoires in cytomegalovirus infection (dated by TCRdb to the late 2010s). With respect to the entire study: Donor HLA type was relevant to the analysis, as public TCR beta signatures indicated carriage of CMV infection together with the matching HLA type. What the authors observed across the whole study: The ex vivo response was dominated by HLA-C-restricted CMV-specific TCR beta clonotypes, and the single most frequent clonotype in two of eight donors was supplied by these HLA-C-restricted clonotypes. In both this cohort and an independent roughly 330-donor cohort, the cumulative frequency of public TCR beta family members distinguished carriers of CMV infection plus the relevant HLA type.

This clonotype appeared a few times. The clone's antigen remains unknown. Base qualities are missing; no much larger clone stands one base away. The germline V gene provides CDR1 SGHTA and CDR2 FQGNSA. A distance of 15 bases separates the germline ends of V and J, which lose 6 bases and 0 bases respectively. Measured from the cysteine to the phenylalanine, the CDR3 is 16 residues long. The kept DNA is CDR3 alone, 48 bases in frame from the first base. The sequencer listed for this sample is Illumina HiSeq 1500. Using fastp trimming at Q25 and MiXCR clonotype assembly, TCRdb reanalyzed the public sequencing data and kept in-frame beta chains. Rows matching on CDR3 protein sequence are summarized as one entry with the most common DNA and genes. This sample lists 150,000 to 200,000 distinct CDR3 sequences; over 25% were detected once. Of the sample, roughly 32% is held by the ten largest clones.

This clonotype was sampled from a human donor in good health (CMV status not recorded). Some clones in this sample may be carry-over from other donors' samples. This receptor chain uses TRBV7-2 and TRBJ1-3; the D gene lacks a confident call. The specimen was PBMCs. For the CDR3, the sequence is CASSFTPVISGNTIYF. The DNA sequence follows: TGTGCCAGCAGTTTTACCCCAGTTATCTCTGGAAACACCATATATTTT. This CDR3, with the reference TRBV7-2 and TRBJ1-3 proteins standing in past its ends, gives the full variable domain GAGVSQSPSNKVTEKGKDVELRCDPISGHTALYWYRQSLGQGLEFLIYFQGNSAPDKSGLPSDRFSAERTGGSVSTLTIQRTQQEDSAVYLCASSFTPVISGNTIYFGEGSWLTVV.